A selection of T cell receptor beta chains follows, all from one sample in a study of technical replicates of blood from four donors. Profiling relied on immunoSEQ multiplex PCR, and the TCRdb table lists in-frame clones only, not all of them. Of 50,000 to 70,000 clones listed, roughly 90% were seen once; the top ten hold around 5%. Sequencing was carried out using PBMCs. The receptors were sampled from a human donor in good health. Some clones in this sample may be carry-over from other donors' samples. Each CDR3 is given with its conserved first and last residue. The D gene is left open where the match is weak. The size of a clone is reported for some rows only, either as once, few or many, or as a class for expanded clones.

J gene	clone size	D gene	V gene	CDR3 protein	CDR3 DNA
TRBJ2-7	-	-	TRBV4-3	CASSQGLFSSYEQYF	TGCGCCAGCAGCCAGGGACTTTTTAGCTCCTACGAGCAGTACTTC
TRBJ2-1	-	-	TRBV6-5	CASSSTVNNEQFF	TGTGCCAGCAGTTCGACAGTTAACAATGAGCAGTTCTTC
TRBJ2-3	-	TRBD1	TRBV7-2	CASSLIGTGSTDTQYF	TGTGCCAGCAGCTTGATCGGGACAGGGAGCACAGATACGCAGTATTTT
TRBJ2-7	-	TRBD1	TRBV7-9	CASTPSGGPSYEQYF	TGTGCCAGCACCCCCTCAGGGGGACCCTCCTACGAGCAGTACTTC
TRBJ1-1	-	-	TRBV30	CAWSLISSGQAFF	TGTGCCTGGAGTCTAATCTCAAGCGGTCAAGCTTTCTTT
TRBJ1-3	-	-	TRBV7-2	CASLISRENTIYF	TGTGCCAGCCTTATATCCAGGGAAAACACCATATATTTT
TRBJ2-3	-	-	TRBV2	CASRFRGSTDTQYF	TGTGCCAGCAGGTTTCGGGGTAGCACAGATACGCAGTATTTT
TRBJ1-4	few	-	TRBV11-3	CASGLRSRRTNEKLFF	TGTGCCAGCGGTTTACGAAGTCGGCGGACTAATGAAAAACTGTTTTTT
TRBJ1-5	-	-	TRBV4-1	CASSQEIGQVGQPQHF	TGCGCCAGCAGCCAAGAAATAGGTCAGGTAGGTCAGCCCCAGCATTTT
TRBJ1-2	once	TRBD1	TRBV27	CASSPGQGPNYGYTF	TGTGCCAGCAGCCCGGGACAGGGTCCTAACTATGGCTACACCTTC
TRBJ2-1	-	TRBD2	TRBV4-1	CASSQRPAGREWNEQFF	TGCGCCAGCAGCCAACGGCCGGCGGGGCGGGAGTGGAATGAGCAGTTCTTC
TRBJ2-3	-	-	TRBV5-6	CASSLGRGDTQYF	TGTGCCAGCAGCCTGGGGCGGGGAGATACGCAGTATTTT
TRBJ2-6	-	-	TRBV18	CASSPLISGANVLTF	TGTGCCAGCTCACCCTTAATCTCTGGGGCCAACGTCCTGACTTTC
TRBJ1-6	-	-	TRBV7-8	CASSLSYSPGVSTNSPLHF	TGTGCCAGCAGCTTAAGTTATAGTCCGGGGGTATCGACTAATTCACCCCTCCACTTT
TRBJ1-2	-	-	TRBV6-6	CASSWVRADYGYTF	TGTGCCAGCAGTTGGGTGCGAGCGGACTATGGCTACACCTTC
TRBJ2-2	few	-	TRBV7-9	CASSLFSLTNTGELFF	TGTGCCAGCAGCTTATTTTCCCTTACGAACACCGGGGAGCTGTTTTTT
TRBJ1-4	-	-	TRBV7-2	CASSLMRGQGEKLFF	TGTGCCAGCAGCTTAATGCGGGGGCAAGGGGAAAAACTGTTTTTT
TRBJ2-3	-	TRBD1	TRBV5-1	CASSSFGTDIMQYF	TGCGCCAGCAGCTCTTTCGGGACAGACATCATGCAGTATTTT
TRBJ2-7	-	TRBD2	TRBV7-9	CASSPGLAGAYEQYF	TGTGCCAGCAGCCCTGGACTAGCGGGCGCCTACGAGCAGTACTTC
TRBJ2-3	-	TRBD1	TRBV27	CASSDRTGLTDTQYF	TGTGCCAGCAGCGACCGGACAGGGCTCACAGATACGCAGTATTTT
TRBJ2-4	-	-	TRBV13	CASSQGASGFQNIQYF	TGTGCCAGCAGCCAGGGGGCTAGCGGTTTCCAAAACATTCAGTACTTC
TRBJ1-1	-	TRBD1	TRBV5-8	CASSLGTGGGNTEAFF	TGTGCCAGCAGCTTGGGGACAGGGGGTGGGAACACTGAAGCTTTCTTT
TRBJ2-7	once	-	TRBV4-3	CASGSSLTSYEQYF	TGCGCCAGCGGGTCTAGCCTAACCTCCTACGAGCAGTACTTC
TRBJ2-2	-	-	TRBV2	CASSDFGVLNTGELFF	TGTGCCAGCAGTGACTTCGGGGTGTTGAACACCGGGGAGCTGTTTTTT
TRBJ1-2	-	-	TRBV14	CAIYGYTF	TGTGCCATATATGGCTACACCTTC